This T cell receptor beta chain was documented in a study of blood T cell repertoires in COVID-19. Study-level background: T cells, B-cell-depleted T cells, or PBMCs supplied cDNA or gDNA.

CDR1 MNHEY and CDR2 SVGAGI come from the germline V gene. V was trimmed by 7 bases and J by 5 bases, leaving 15 bases between them. CDR3 length: 15 amino acids. This clone came up a few times. Per the study methods: Nucleated cell number was recorded as an estimate derived from reference gene primer amplification. Only in-frame clones appear in the TCRdb table, and some are missing; sequencing was by immunoSEQ multiplex PCR. The DNA gave D and trimming, while V, J and clone size come from that table. The profile shows about 71,000 clones, 80% to 90% of them singletons. The V and J genes are TRBV6-5 and TRBJ1-6, with D unclear. The sample taken for sequencing was peripheral blood. This clonotype originated in a man aged 45 to 65 with active COVID-19. The CDR3 nucleotides read TGTGCCAGCACCCTGACATGCCCCCATAATTCACCCCTCCACTTT. It yields the protein CASTLTCPHNSPLHF.